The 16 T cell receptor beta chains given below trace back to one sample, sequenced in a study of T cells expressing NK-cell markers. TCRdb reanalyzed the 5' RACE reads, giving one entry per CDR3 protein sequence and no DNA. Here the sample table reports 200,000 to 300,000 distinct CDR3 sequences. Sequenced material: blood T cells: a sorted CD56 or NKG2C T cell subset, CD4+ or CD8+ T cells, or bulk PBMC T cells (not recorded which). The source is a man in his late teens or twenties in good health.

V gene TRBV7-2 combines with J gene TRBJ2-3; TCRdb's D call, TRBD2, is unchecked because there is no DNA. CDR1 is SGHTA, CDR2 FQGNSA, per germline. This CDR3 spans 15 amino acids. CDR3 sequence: CASSSWTRDTDTQYF. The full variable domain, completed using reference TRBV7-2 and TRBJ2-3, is GAGVSQSPSNKVTEKGKDVELRCDPISGHTALYWYRQSLGQGLEFLIYFQGNSAPDKSGLPSDRFSAERTGGSVSTLTIQRTQQEDSAVYLCASSSWTRDTDTQYFGPGTRLTVL.

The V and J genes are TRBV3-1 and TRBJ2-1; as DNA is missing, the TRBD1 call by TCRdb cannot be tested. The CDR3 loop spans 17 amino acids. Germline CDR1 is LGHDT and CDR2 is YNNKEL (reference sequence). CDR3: CASSQEKGRDRDTEQFF.

The CDR3 loop reads CASSQDPRQAFF. The chain combines TRBV4-2 with TRBJ1-1. Germline V gene lookup returns CDR1 LGHNA and CDR2 YNFKEQ. This CDR3 region has 12 residues.

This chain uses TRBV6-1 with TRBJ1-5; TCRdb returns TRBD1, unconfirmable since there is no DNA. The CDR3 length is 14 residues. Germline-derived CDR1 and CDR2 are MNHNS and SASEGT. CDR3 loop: CASSQGDRTQPQHF.

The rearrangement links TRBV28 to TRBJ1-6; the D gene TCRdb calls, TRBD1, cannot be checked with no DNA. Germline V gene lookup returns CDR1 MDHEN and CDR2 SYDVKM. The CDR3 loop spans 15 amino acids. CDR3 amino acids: CASRGQTSYNSPLHF.

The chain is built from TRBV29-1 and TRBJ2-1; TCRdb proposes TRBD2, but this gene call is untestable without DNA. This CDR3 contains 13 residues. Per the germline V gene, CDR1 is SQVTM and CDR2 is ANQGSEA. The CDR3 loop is CSVSGLAGNEQFF.

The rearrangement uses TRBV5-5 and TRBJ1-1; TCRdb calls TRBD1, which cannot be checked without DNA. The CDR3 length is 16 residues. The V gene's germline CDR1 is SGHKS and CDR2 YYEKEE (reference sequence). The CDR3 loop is CASSLAPGTQNTEAFF.

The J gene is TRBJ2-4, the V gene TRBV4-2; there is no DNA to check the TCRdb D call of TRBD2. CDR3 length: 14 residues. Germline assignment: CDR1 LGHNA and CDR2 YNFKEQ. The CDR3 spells CASSPVFEGGIQYF.

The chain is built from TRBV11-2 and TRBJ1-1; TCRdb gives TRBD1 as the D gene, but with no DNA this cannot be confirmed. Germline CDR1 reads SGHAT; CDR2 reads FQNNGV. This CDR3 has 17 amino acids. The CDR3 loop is CASSLWVGDPMNTEAFF.

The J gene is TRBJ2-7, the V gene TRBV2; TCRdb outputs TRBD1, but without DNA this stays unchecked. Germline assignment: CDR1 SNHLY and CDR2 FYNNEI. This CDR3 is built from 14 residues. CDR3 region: CASSRQGLSYEQYF.

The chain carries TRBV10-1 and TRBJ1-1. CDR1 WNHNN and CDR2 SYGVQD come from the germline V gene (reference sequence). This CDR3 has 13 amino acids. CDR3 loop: CASRDDVNTEAFF.

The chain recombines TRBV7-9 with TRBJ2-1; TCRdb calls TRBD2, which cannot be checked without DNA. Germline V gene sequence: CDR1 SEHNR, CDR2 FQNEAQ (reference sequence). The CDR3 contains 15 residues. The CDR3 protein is CASSSSGRARNEQFF.

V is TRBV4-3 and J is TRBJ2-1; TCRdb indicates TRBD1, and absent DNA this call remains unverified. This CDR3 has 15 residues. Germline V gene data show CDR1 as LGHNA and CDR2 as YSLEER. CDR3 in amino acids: CASSQEGQQYNEQFF.

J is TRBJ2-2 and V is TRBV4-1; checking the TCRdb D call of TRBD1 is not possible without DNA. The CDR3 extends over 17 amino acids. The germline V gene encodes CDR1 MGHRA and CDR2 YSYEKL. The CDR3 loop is CASSQDHTGAALGELFF.

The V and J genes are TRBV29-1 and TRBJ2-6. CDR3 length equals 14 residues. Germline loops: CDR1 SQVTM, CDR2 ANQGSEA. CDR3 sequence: CSVAFGPGANVLTF.

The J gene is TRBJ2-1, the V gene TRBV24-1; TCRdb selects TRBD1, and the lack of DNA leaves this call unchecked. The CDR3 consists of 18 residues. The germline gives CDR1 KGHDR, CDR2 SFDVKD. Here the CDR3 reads CATSDSGTAFSSYNEQFF.